Presented here are 26 T cell receptor beta chains from one specimen sequenced in a study of T cell responses to AZD1222 COVID-19 vaccine. The assay was immunoSEQ multiplex PCR, and TCRdb's table has in-frame clones only and misses some. The profile shows some 130,000 clones, about nine tenths of them singletons. This sample comprised peripheral blood, obtained 28 days after the second AZD1222 dose. Receptors originate from an adult who received the AZD1222 COVID-19 vaccine.

The chain combines TRBV27 with TRBJ2-7, with 9 positions matching TRBD1. The CDR3 spans 13 residues. V lost 8 bases and J lost 12; bases outside the gene matches: 14. CDR1 MNHEY and CDR2 SMNVEV come from the germline V gene (reference sequence). Written as DNA, the CDR3 is TGTGCCAGCTCCCGGGACAGGGCTACTCGGGGGTACTTC. Encoded protein: CASSRDRATRGYF.

The chain is built from TRBV5-5 and TRBJ1-2, with D unclear. CDR3 length: 13 amino acids. V was trimmed by 4 bases and J by 7 bases, leaving 14 bases between them. Germline CDR1 SGHKS, CDR2 YYEKEE (reference sequence). CDR3 coding DNA: TGTGCCAGCAGCCAGACTGGAGACGGTGGCTACACCTTC. Protein: CASSQTGDGGYTF.

This sequence joins TRBV9 and TRBJ1-2, with a tentative D call TRBD1 (5 bases). In germline, CDR1 is SGDLS, CDR2 YYNGEE. The CDR3 is 13 amino acids. The V and J ends lost 4 bases and 13 bases respectively, with 20 bases between them. This chain's CDR3 is CASSFAGTEGITF. CDR3 coding DNA: TGTGCCAGCAGCTTCGCCGGGACGGAGGGGATCACCTTC.

J is TRBJ1-2 and V is TRBV3-1 (or the pseudogene TRBV3-2); D call uncertain. Between the trimmed V and J ends, which lost 0 bases and 2 bases, there was a span of 13 bases. CDR1 is LGHDT, CDR2 YNNKEL, per germline (reference sequence). The CDR3 spans 16 residues. The CDR3 loop reads CASSQERTGKNYGYTF. In nucleotides, the CDR3 is TGTGCCAGCAGCCAAGAGAGGACGGGTAAAAACTATGGCTACACCTTC.

This chain joins TRBV29-1 and TRBJ2-1; 13 bases line up with TRBD2. Trimming removed 6 bases from V and 9 bases from J; junction bases left unmatched: 5. The germline gives CDR1 SQVTM, CDR2 ANQGSEA. The CDR3 covers 13 residues. CDR3 bases: TGCAGCGTGATACTAGCGGGGGGGGTTGAGCAGTTCTTC. This encodes CSVILAGGVEQFF.

J is TRBJ1-1 and V is TRBV5-1, with 7 bases aligning to TRBD1. The germline V gene encodes CDR1 SGHRS and CDR2 YFSETQ. Trimming took 0 bases from V and 2 from J; bases not matched to a gene: 4. The CDR3 is 15 residues long. Written as DNA, the CDR3 is TGCGCCAGCAGCTTGGGGGACAGATTTAACACTGAAGCTTTCTTT. Protein: CASSLGDRFNTEAFF.

The chain is built from TRBV4-2 and TRBJ1-4; 8 nucleotides match TRBD1. The germline V gene has CDR1 LGHNA and CDR2 YNFKEQ. The CDR3 length is 13 residues. Germline trimming cut 3 bases from V and 8 bases from J; bases unmatched to any gene: 2. CDR3 in amino acids: CASSQNRGEKLFF. DNA of the CDR3: TGTGCCAGCAGCCAGAACAGGGGGGAAAAACTGTTTTTT.

The genes are TRBV20-1 and TRBJ2-1, with 10 bases aligning to TRBD2. This CDR3 has 14 residues. V lost 3 bases, J lost 10 bases, and 9 bases stayed unmatched. Germline V gives CDR1 DFQATT, CDR2 SNEGSKA (reference sequence). CDR3 in amino acids: CSASASGGAREQFF. CDR3 nucleotide sequence: TGCAGTGCTAGTGCGAGCGGGGGGGCCAGGGAGCAGTTCTTC.

For the CDR3, the DNA is TGTGCCAGCAGCGTACAGGGGGTGAACACTGAAGCTTTCTTT. This translates into CASSVQGVNTEAFF. This chain joins TRBV7-3 and TRBJ1-1; 8 bases agree with TRBD1. The V gene end was trimmed by 5 bases and the J gene end by 0 bases; junction bases not matched to a gene: 2. Germline V gives CDR1 SGHTA, CDR2 FQGTGA. CDR3 length: 14 amino acids.

Turning to this clone: One junction end does not reproduce the germline sequence, and a read error may be involved. This sequence joins TRBV7-3 and TRBJ2-2; D remains unclear. From germline, CDR1 is SGHTA and CDR2 FQGTGA. The CDR3 totals 12 residues. The CDR3 nucleotides are TGTGCCAGCAGCGCCACTACCGGCGAGCTGTTTTTT. Translated: CASSATTGELFF.

This chain uses TRBV5-4 with TRBJ1-1; TRBD1 matches at 9 bases. The V gene's germline CDR1 is SGHNT and CDR2 YYREEE (reference sequence). After removal of 5 bases from V and 6 bases from J, the junction contained 14 bases not matched to a gene. This CDR3 is 16 amino acids long. The CDR3 reads CASSTGTGYGTAEAFF. DNA of the CDR3: TGTGCCAGCAGTACCGGGACAGGGTATGGGACAGCTGAAGCTTTCTTT.

The V gene is TRBV7-8, the J gene TRBJ2-5; 13 bases are a match to TRBD2. Germline CDR1 and CDR2: SGHVS and FQNEAQ. With 5 bases clipped from V and 4 bases from J, the junction kept 16 bases outside the gene matches. The CDR3 runs to 19 residues. CDR3 protein: CASSPTSRGLAGASETQYF. CDR3 DNA sequence: TGTGCCAGCAGCCCCACTTCCCGTGGACTAGCGGGGGCCTCAGAGACCCAGTACTTC.

This clone was detected only a few times. The CDR3 sequence: CASSLAGTGTREQYF. The CDR3 DNA reads TGTGCCAGCAGCTTGGCCGGGACAGGGACGAGGGAGCAGTACTTC. The chain links TRBV5-6 to TRBJ2-7, with 9 nucleotides matching TRBD1. CDR1 and CDR2 from the germline V gene are SGHDT and YYEEEE. The CDR3 consists of 15 residues. J was trimmed by 7 bases and V by 0 bases; bases with no gene match: 8.

This clone was seen only once. This chain uses TRBV27 with TRBJ1-1, with D perhaps TRBD1 (5 bases). The germline V gene has CDR1 MNHEY and CDR2 SMNVEV (reference sequence). Trimming stripped 6 bases from V and 2 bases from J, with 16 bases between. This CDR3 is 15 amino acids long. CDR3 bases: TGTGCCAGCAGCCCCTGGGGGGGGACCAACACTGAAGCTTTCTTT. Its protein is CASSPWGGTNTEAFF.

The chain employs TRBV21-1 and TRBJ2-2. TRBV21-1 is reported as a pseudogene. There are 15 residues in the CDR3. The CDR3 reads CASSKIRAPTGELFF. For the CDR3, the DNA is TGTGCCAGCAGCAAGATTAGGGCGCCCACCGGGGAGCTGTTTTTT.

This clone was observed a few times. The rearrangement links TRBV27 to TRBJ1-5, with TRBD1 as a possible D gene (5 bases). The V end lost 8 bases, the J end lost 2 bases, and 16 bases lay between the germline ends. The length of the CDR3 is 15 residues. Germline V gene data show CDR1 as MNHEY and CDR2 as SMNVEV (reference sequence). In nucleotides, the CDR3 is TGTGCCAGCTCTCCCGGAGGGGCTCGCAATCAGCCCCAGCATTTT. Its translation: CASSPGGARNQPQHF.

J is TRBJ1-5 and V is TRBV19, with TRBD1 identical over 7 bases. The V segment lost 7 bases and the J segment 4 bases; nucleotides outside the gene matches: 7. The CDR3 consists of 14 residues. Germline V gene data show CDR1 as LNHDA and CDR2 as SQIVND (reference sequence). In DNA form, the CDR3 reads TGTGCCAGTACCCGGACAGGCGATAATCAGCCCCAGCATTTT. Protein product: CASTRTGDNQPQHF.

The chain recombines TRBV5-4 with TRBJ2-2; unclear D gene. CDR1 and CDR2 from the germline V gene are SGHNT and YYREEE (reference sequence). The CDR3 extends over 13 amino acids. V was shortened by 0 bases and J by 4 bases, with 4 bases between the two germline ends. The CDR3 DNA is TGTGCCAGCAGCTTGGGTGGCACCGGGGAGCTGTTTTTT. Its protein is CASSLGGTGELFF. Based on the CDR3 plus reference TRBV5-4 and TRBJ2-2, the full variable domain is ETGVTQSPTHLIKTRGQQVTLRCSSQSGHNTVSWYQQALGQGPQFIFQYYREEENGRGNFPPRFSGLQFPNYSSELNVNALELDDSALYLCASSLGGTGELFFGEGSRLTVL.

In the case of this clone: An end of the junction does not agree with germline; a read error may underlie this. This chain uses TRBV7-7 with TRBJ1-1, with D unresolved. Germline lookup yields CDR1 SSHAT and CDR2 FNYEAQ (reference sequence). The CDR3 length is 13 residues. The chain's CDR3 is CASSLAEGTEAFF. CDR3 DNA: TGTGCTAGCAGCTTAGCAGAGGGCACTGAAGCTTTCTTT.

This sequence joins TRBV2 and TRBJ2-1; 7 bases align to TRBD1. The CDR3 is 11 amino acids. The V gene end was trimmed by 9 bases and the J gene end by 10 bases; junction bases not matched to a gene: 6. Germline V gene data show CDR1 as SNHLY and CDR2 as FYNNEI. CDR3 residues: CARVGQEEQFF. The CDR3 DNA is TGTGCCAGAGTAGGACAGGAAGAGCAGTTCTTC.

This sequence joins TRBV7-2 and TRBJ2-3, with D perhaps matching TRBD2 (6 bases). V lost 7 bases and J 1 base, leaving 18 bases between the germline ends. CDR1 is SGHTA, CDR2 FQGNSA, per germline. This CDR3 is 16 amino acids long. The CDR3 protein is CASTPTRGLGTDTQYF. CDR3 coding DNA: TGTGCCAGCACCCCGACCCGGGGGTTGGGCACAGATACGCAGTATTTT.

This sequence joins TRBV19 and TRBJ2-7, with D perhaps TRBD1 (6 bases). The V and J ends lost 3 bases and 7 bases respectively, with 19 bases between them. Germline loops: CDR1 LNHDA, CDR2 SQIVND (reference sequence). The CDR3 is 15 residues long. The CDR3 DNA reads TGTGCCAGTAGTATTTCCGGCAGGGGAATAGGGGAGCAGTACTTC. Translation gives CASSISGRGIGEQYF.

The rearrangement joins TRBV29-1 to TRBJ1-4, with TRBD1 matching 7 bases. The CDR3 is 16 residues long. The trim removed 6 bases at V and 0 bases at J, leaving 10 bases unmatched. The germline V gene encodes CDR1 SQVTM and CDR2 ANQGSEA. Here the CDR3 DNA reads TGCAGCGTGGCGGGGACAGAAGCTGCAACTAATGAAAAACTGTTTTTT. The encoded protein is CSVAGTEAATNEKLFF.

V gene TRBV28 combines with J gene TRBJ1-4; the D gene is possibly TRBD1 (6 bases). From germline, CDR1 is MDHEN and CDR2 SYDVKM. Trimming took 3 bases from V and 3 from J, leaving 11 bases between them. This CDR3 has 15 residues. The CDR3 nucleotides read TGTGCCAGCAGTTTTGGCGGGGGCCCTAATGAAAAACTGTTTTTT. This encodes CASSFGGGPNEKLFF.

Here the CDR3 DNA reads TGCGCCAGCAGCAAGGGACAGGGGTTTATTGAAAAACTGTTTTTT. It yields the protein CASSKGQGFIEKLFF. The chain uses TRBV4-1 and TRBJ1-4, with TRBD1 identical over 10 bases. Germline V gives CDR1 MGHRA, CDR2 YSYEKL. The CDR3 totals 15 residues. The V gene end was trimmed by 5 bases and the J gene end by 7 bases; junction bases not matched to a gene: 7.

The genes are TRBV5-4 and TRBJ2-5; the match to TRBD2 covers 15 bases. The junction had 4 bases not matched to a gene; V was cut back by 0 bases and J by 4 bases. This CDR3 has 17 amino acids. CDR1 and CDR2 from the germline V gene are SGHNT and YYREEE (reference sequence). The CDR3: CASSLVGLAGGRETQYF. For the CDR3, the DNA is TGTGCCAGCAGCTTGGTAGGACTAGCGGGGGGGCGAGAGACCCAGTACTTC.